This T cell receptor beta chain comes out of a study of blood T cell repertoires in COVID-19. Assay: immunoSEQ multiplex PCR; the TCRdb copy retains only in-frame clones and omits some. Altogether fewer than 300,000 clones are present, approximately 89% being singletons, with the ten largest covering 2.3%. V lost 0 bases to trimming and J lost 8 bases, with 10 bases between them. Germline V gene sequence: CDR1 MNHEY, CDR2 SMNVEV (reference sequence). This CDR3 is 13 amino acids long. By share, this clone counts as medium-sized. The chain is built from TRBV27 and TRBJ1-2; D unclear. The sequence came from a woman aged 45-65 years with acute or convalescent COVID-19. Sequences were obtained from peripheral blood. CDR3 residues: CASSLSAGEGYTF. Here the CDR3 DNA reads TGTGCCAGCAGTTTATCTGCTGGGGAGGGCTACACCTTC.